This T cell receptor beta chain was sequenced during a study of T-cell reconstitution after alpha-beta-depleted transplantation in children. V dropped 8 bases and J dropped 3 bases, with 14 bases sitting between them. Germline CDR1 LGHNA, CDR2 YNFKEQ. The CDR3 has 13 residues. Study-wide points: As was reported, about two months after transplant, alpha-beta T cells came from several hundred expanded graft clones. High day-60 TCRbeta diversity in some patients came from surviving recipient T cells and thymic progenitors. Counts and diversity of T cells one year after transplant came mostly from newly produced T cells.

Concerning this clonotype: Antigen: not known.

Library preparation (for TCRbeta) was performed with unique molecular identifiers. MiXCR, run by TCRdb on the PCR reads, gives a single entry per CDR3 protein. Here the sample spans 55,000 to 90,000 distinct CDR3 sequences, roughly 5% being singletons. The genes are TRBV4-2 and TRBJ2-7, with D tentatively TRBD2 (5 bases). This material consisted of PBMCs, mostly from graft donor cells, taken 180 days after TCRalphabeta/CD19-depleted stem cell transplant. The clonotype comes from a boy in the first two years of life who had a stem cell transplant for acute myeloid leukemia, so the T cells may come from the graft donor. Written as DNA, the CDR3 is TGTGCCAGCGGCCGCGGGCTGTTCTACGAGCAGTACTTC. Translating gives CASGRGLFYEQYF.